This TCR beta chain was identified in a study of cytomegalovirus exposure and HLA in healthy donors. Study-level information: Earlier, 100 million to 120 million unique TCR beta sequences were recovered from approximately 200 million T cells by an analysis. Study-level points and caveats: A later analysis showed that HLA-associated TCR beta chains had undergone more clonal expansion than equally common others. Fewer N-insertions than the approximately 700-donor mean were reportedly shown by an Asian-associated ancestry cluster in a later analysis.

J lost 0 bases, V lost 2 bases, and 6 bases had no gene match. This CDR3 comprises 17 residues. The germline V gene has CDR1 WNHNN and CDR2 SYGVQD (reference sequence). The PCR ran on 60 Vbeta and 13 Jbeta primers. The data were produced by immunoSEQ multiplex PCR, yet TCRdb's version contains in-frame clones alone and is incomplete. Of about 160,000 clones detected, about 64% appear once; the ten largest clones hold about 7.1%. Only a few counts were recorded for this clone. The antigen is undetermined. The rearrangement links TRBV10-1 to TRBJ2-4; 8 bases fit TRBD1. The source is a woman between 55 and 75 years old in good health and CMV-seropositive. Material: PBMCs. CDR3 sequence: CASSEPDREVAKNIQYF. The CDR3 bases are TGCGCCAGCAGTGAGCCGGACAGGGAGGTAGCCAAAAACATTCAGTACTTC.